The 22 T cell receptor beta chains below were found in one sample sequenced in a study of T cell responses to AZD1222 COVID-19 vaccine. Some clones are missing from TCRdb's copy, which holds only in-frame ones; the method was immunoSEQ multiplex PCR. The table shows under 55,000 clones, with approximately 79% occurring only once. The source was peripheral blood, collected on day 0 of AZD1222 vaccination. The receptors come from an adult in good health.

J is TRBJ2-1 and V is TRBV9; 12 bases agree with TRBD2. Looked up from germline, CDR1 is SGDLS and CDR2 is YYNGEE. V lost 0 bases, J lost 8 bases, and 9 bases stayed unmatched. The CDR3 has 17 residues. The CDR3 DNA reads TGTGCCAGCAGCGTAGGGACTAGCGGGGTCTCTGGCCATGAGCAGTTCTTC. Translation: CASSVGTSGVSGHEQFF.

The chain recombines TRBV18 with TRBJ2-5, with D possibly being TRBD2 (6 bases). From germline, CDR1 is KGHSH and CDR2 LQKENI. This CDR3 region has 14 residues. With 3 bases removed from V and 4 bases from J, the gap between germline ends came to 12 bases. The CDR3 nucleotides are TGTGCCAGCTCACCGCTACTAGCTGGAGAGACCCAGTACTTC. This translates into CASSPLLAGETQYF.

This clone was seen a single time. The V gene is TRBV11-2, the J gene TRBJ2-7, with D hard to call. The CDR3 is 12 amino acids. Trimming cost V 5 bases and J 0 bases, with 5 bases left between them. Germline V CDR1 and CDR2: SGHAT, FQNNGV. This CDR3 is CASSNNSYEQYF. The CDR3 DNA reads TGTGCCAGCAGCAATAACTCCTACGAGCAGTACTTC.

The V gene is TRBV19, the J gene TRBJ2-7; 10 positions agree with TRBD1. V was pared by 7 bases and J by 7 bases, with 10 bases of the junction left unmatched. CDR1 and CDR2 (germline): LNHDA, SQIVND (reference sequence). CDR3 size: 14 residues. The CDR3 DNA sequence: TGTGCCAGTACCGCGGGACAGGGGAAAGGAGAGCAGTACTTC. Protein product: CASTAGQGKGEQYF.

The chain employs TRBV6-2 or TRBV6-3 and TRBJ1-5, with TRBD1 matching 7 bases. Germline CDR1 reads MNHEY; CDR2 reads SVGEGT. There are 14 residues in the CDR3. The ends lost 4 bases at V and 2 bases at J; junction bases unmatched: 2. As DNA, the CDR3 is TGTGCCAGCAGTTTTGACAGGGGCAATCAGCCCCAGCATTTT. Its protein product is CASSFDRGNQPQHF.

The V and J genes are TRBV20-1 and TRBJ2-1, with no clear D. The CDR3 is made up of 10 amino acids. Trimming stripped 4 bases from V and 7 bases from J, with 5 bases between. The germline V gene has CDR1 DFQATT and CDR2 SNEGSKA (reference sequence). The CDR3 sequence is CSATLNEQFF. In DNA form, the CDR3 reads TGCAGTGCTACGCTGAATGAGCAGTTCTTC.

The V gene is TRBV6-5, the J gene TRBJ2-3; D is undetermined. CDR1 and CDR2 from the germline V gene are MNHEY and SVGAGI. This CDR3 comprises 12 residues. The V end lost 0 bases, the J end lost 9 bases, and 7 bases lay between the germline ends. CDR3 nucleotide sequence: TGTGCCAGCAGTTACTCTGAGGACACGCAGTATTTT. Translating gives CASSYSEDTQYF.

This rearrangement joins TRBV27 to TRBJ2-7; 8 bases are a match to TRBD2. V trimming: 0 bases; J trimming: 6 bases; junction bases outside the gene matches: 4. The V gene's germline CDR1 is MNHEY and CDR2 SMNVEV (reference sequence). CDR3 length equals 14 residues. This CDR3 is CASSLSRLAGEQYF. The CDR3 DNA is TGTGCCAGCAGTTTATCGCGGCTAGCGGGCGAGCAGTACTTC.

The chain recombines TRBV28 with TRBJ2-5; TRBD2 matches at 8 bases. CDR1 and CDR2 from the germline V gene are MDHEN and SYDVKM. CDR3 length equals 16 residues. The J segment lost 5 bases and the V segment lost 1 base, leaving 9 bases of the junction unmatched. The chain's CDR3 is CASSLSGGGAGETQYF. The DNA of the CDR3 is TGTGCCAGCAGTTTATCCGGGGGGGGCGCGGGCGAGACCCAGTACTTC.

The gene calls are TRBV6-5 and TRBJ2-7, with D maybe TRBD2 (5 bases). This CDR3 is 14 amino acids long. The germline CDR1 and CDR2 sequences are MNHEY and SVGAGI. V was trimmed by 6 bases and J by 3 bases, leaving 15 bases between them. CDR3 residues: CASSNTRLGYEQYF. CDR3 nucleotides: TGTGCCAGCAGCAATACTAGGCTAGGCTACGAGCAGTACTTC.

This sequence joins TRBV19 and TRBJ1-6; D is unclear. The CDR3 length is 15 residues. V lost 6 bases and J lost 6, with 15 bases in between. Per the germline V gene, CDR1 is LNHDA and CDR2 is SQIVND (reference sequence). Here the CDR3 reads CASRDGPSGNSPLHF. For the CDR3, the DNA is TGTGCCAGTAGGGATGGACCGTCGGGTAATTCACCCCTCCACTTT.

This clone was observed a single time. V is TRBV28 and J is TRBJ1-4; tentative D call: TRBD1 (5 bases). This CDR3 spans 13 amino acids. V dropped 3 bases and J dropped 8 bases, with 10 bases sitting between them. Germline V gives CDR1 MDHEN, CDR2 SYDVKM. The CDR3 DNA reads as TGTGCCAGCAGTTTTGGGGGACGGGAAAAACTGTTTTTT. The encoded protein is CASSFGGREKLFF.

This sequence joins TRBV10-2 and TRBJ1-5, with a weak D call TRBD1 (6 bases). CDR1 and CDR2 from the germline V gene are WSHSY and SAAADI. V lost 6 bases to trimming and J lost 3 bases, with 9 bases between them. The CDR3 is 13 residues long. The CDR3 DNA follows: TGCGCCAGCAGAGGACAGACCAATCAGCCCCAGCATTTT. This gives the protein CASRGQTNQPQHF.

The V gene is TRBV19, the J gene TRBJ2-1; D is uncertain. CDR3 length: 11 amino acids. Trimming cost V 4 bases and J 8 bases, with 6 bases left between them. Germline V gene data show CDR1 as LNHDA and CDR2 as SQIVND (reference sequence). CDR3 nucleotides: TGTGCCAGTAGTACGGCTTATGAGCAGTTCTTC. It codes for CASSTAYEQFF.

The rearrangement links TRBV7-6 to TRBJ1-5, with D possibly being TRBD1 (6 bases). This CDR3 has 12 residues. Trimming pared 5 bases from V and 10 bases from J, leaving 12 bases between. Germline CDR1 reads SGHVS; CDR2 reads FNYEAQ. CDR3: CASSKEGGPQHF. The CDR3 DNA reads as TGTGCCAGCAGCAAGGAAGGGGGACCCCAGCATTTT.

This chain links TRBV19 with TRBJ1-1; TRBD1 aligns across 7 bases. Trimming at V came to 7 bases and at J to 1 base, leaving 12 bases not matched to a gene. Per the germline V gene, CDR1 is LNHDA and CDR2 is SQIVND (reference sequence). This CDR3 region has 16 residues. The CDR3 sequence is CASMWTGGFRNTEAFF. The CDR3 nucleotides read TGTGCCAGTATGTGGACAGGAGGTTTTCGGAACACTGAAGCTTTCTTT. The full variable domain, in which reference TRBV19 and TRBJ1-1 provide the parts outside the CDR3, is DGGITQSPKYLFRKEGQNVTLSCEQNLNHDAMYWYRQDPGQGLRLIYYSQIVNDFQKGDIAEGYSVSREKKESFPLTVTSAQKNPTAFYLCASMWTGGFRNTEAFFGQGTRLTVV.

The chain is built from TRBV6-5 and TRBJ1-1; maybe TRBD1 (5 bases). In germline, CDR1 is MNHEY, CDR2 SVGAGI. CDR3 length equals 13 residues. V lost 6 bases to trimming and J lost 4 bases, with 12 bases between them. CDR3 sequence reads: CASRPLGGTEAFF. As DNA, the CDR3 is TGTGCCAGCAGACCACTCGGGGGCACTGAAGCTTTCTTT.

This rearrangement joins TRBV3-1 (or the pseudogene TRBV3-2) to TRBJ1-6; maybe TRBD1 (6 bases). The V end lost 6 bases, the J end lost 10 bases, and 19 bases lay between the germline ends. This CDR3 has 15 amino acids. Per germline, CDR1 LGHDT and CDR2 YNNKEL (reference sequence). CDR3 residues: CASRHTGWRESPLHF. In DNA form, the CDR3 reads TGTGCCAGCAGACATACAGGGTGGAGGGAATCACCCCTCCACTTT.

The chain employs TRBV6-2 or TRBV6-3 and TRBJ2-5, with 12 nucleotides matching TRBD2. Looked up from germline, CDR1 is MNHEY and CDR2 is SVGEGT. Unmatched junction bases numbered 4, after V lost 4 bases and J lost 4 bases. There are 15 residues in the CDR3. In nucleotides, the CDR3 is TGTGCCAGCAGTTTAGGACTAGCGGGACGAGAGACCCAGTACTTC. Translation gives CASSLGLAGRETQYF.

The chain carries TRBV19 and TRBJ1-5; unclear D gene. V was pared by 6 bases and J by 0 bases, with 9 bases between. The CDR3 contains 14 residues. Germline V lookup: CDR1 LNHDA, CDR2 SQIVND (reference sequence). CDR3 amino acids: CASRGLLSNQPQHF. As DNA, the CDR3 is TGTGCCAGTAGGGGATTGCTTAGCAATCAGCCCCAGCATTTT. The full variable domain, completed using reference TRBV19 and TRBJ1-5, is DGGITQSPKYLFRKEGQNVTLSCEQNLNHDAMYWYRQDPGQGLRLIYYSQIVNDFQKGDIAEGYSVSREKKESFPLTVTSAQKNPTAFYLCASRGLLSNQPQHFGDGTRLSIL.

This chain uses TRBV7-2 with TRBJ1-5, with D unclear. This CDR3 region has 13 residues. Per the germline V gene, CDR1 is SGHTA and CDR2 is FQGNSA. The V end was cut by 6 bases, the J end by 6 bases, with 12 bases between. CDR3: CASSWRYGQPQHF. The CDR3 DNA follows: TGTGCCAGCAGTTGGCGGTACGGTCAGCCCCAGCATTTT.

The chain has TRBV19 and TRBJ1-2; D might be TRBD1 (6 bases). CDR1 is LNHDA, CDR2 SQIVND, per germline (reference sequence). The CDR3 spans 13 residues. The V and J ends lost 6 bases and 4 bases respectively, with 12 bases between them. The CDR3 region is CASRPTGSYGYTF. In nucleotides, the CDR3 is TGTGCCAGTAGACCAACAGGGTCCTATGGCTACACCTTC.